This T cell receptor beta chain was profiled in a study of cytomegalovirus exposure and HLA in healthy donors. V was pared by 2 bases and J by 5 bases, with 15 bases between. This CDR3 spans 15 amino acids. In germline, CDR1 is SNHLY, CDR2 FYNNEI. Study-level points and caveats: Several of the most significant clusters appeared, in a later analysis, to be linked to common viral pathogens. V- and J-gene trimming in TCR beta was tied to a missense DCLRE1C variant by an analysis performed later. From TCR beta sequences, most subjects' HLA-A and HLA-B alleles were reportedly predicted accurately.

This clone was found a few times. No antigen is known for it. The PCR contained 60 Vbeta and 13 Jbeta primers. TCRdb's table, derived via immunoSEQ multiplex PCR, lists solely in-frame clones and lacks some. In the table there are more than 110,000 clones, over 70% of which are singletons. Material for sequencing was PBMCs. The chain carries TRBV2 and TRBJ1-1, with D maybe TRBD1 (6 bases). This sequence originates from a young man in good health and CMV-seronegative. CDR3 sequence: CASSELGAIGTEAFF. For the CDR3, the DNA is TGTGCCAGCAGTGAACTGGGGGCGATAGGTACTGAAGCTTTCTTT. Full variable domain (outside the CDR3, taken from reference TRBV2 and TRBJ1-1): EPEVTQTPSHQVTQMGQEVILRCVPISNHLYFYWYRQILGQKVEFLVSFYNNEISEKSEIFDDQFSVERPDGSNFTLKIRSTKLEDSAMYFCASSELGAIGTEAFFGQGTRLTVV.